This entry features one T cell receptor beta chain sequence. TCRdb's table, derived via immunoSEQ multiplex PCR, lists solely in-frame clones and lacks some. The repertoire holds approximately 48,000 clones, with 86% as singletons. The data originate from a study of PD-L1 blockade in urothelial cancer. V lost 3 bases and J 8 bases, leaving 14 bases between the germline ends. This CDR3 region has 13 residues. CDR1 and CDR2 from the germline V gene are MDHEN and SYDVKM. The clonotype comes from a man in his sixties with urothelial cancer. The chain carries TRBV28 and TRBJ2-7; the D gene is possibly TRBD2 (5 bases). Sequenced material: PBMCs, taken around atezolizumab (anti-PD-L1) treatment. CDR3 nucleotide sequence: TGTGCCAGCAGTTTCCCTGGGGAGCGCAAGCAGTACTTC. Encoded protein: CASSFPGERKQYF. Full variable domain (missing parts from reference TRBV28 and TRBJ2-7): DVKVTQSSRYLVKRTGEKVFLECVQDMDHENMFWYRQDPGLGLRLIYFSYDVKMKEKGDIPEGYSVSREKKERFSLILESASTNQTSMYLCASSFPGERKQYFGPGTRLTVT.